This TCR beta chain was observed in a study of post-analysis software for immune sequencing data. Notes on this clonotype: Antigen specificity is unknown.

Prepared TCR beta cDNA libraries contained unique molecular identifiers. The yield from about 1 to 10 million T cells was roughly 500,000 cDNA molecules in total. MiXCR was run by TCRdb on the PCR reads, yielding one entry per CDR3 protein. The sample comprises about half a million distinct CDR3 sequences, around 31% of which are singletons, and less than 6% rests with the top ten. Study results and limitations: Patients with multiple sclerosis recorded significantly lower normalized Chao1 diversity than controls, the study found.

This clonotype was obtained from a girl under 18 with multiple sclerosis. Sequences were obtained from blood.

The CDR3 region has the DNA TGTGCCAGCAGCCAAGATCGGTCCTTCCGGTATGAGCAGTTCTTC. Protein product: CASSQDRSFRYEQFF. The rearrangement links TRBV3-1 to TRBJ2-1; D gene uncertain. Germline-derived CDR1 and CDR2 are LGHDT and YNNKEL (reference sequence). The CDR3 extends over 15 amino acids. Trimming removed 0 bases at V and 8 bases at J, with 14 bases between.